This T cell receptor (beta chain) was identified during a study of CD8+CD57+ T cells in acquired aplastic anemia. Researchers used genomic DNA as the template to profile TCR beta VDJ and CDR3. TCRdb reanalysed the reads using MiXCR and keeps one entry per CDR3 protein. The sample has 250,000 to 350,000 distinct CDR3 sequences, approximately 57% seen once; the top ten hold 1% to 1.5%. Patients picked for sequencing had shown CD8+CD57+ cell expansion detected by flow cytometry. Each patient had severe acquired aplastic anemia. Germline CDR1 and CDR2: LNHNV and YYDKDF (reference sequence). V lost 3 bases to trimming and J lost 0 bases, with 6 bases between them. The CDR3 runs 13 residues.

This clonotype was obtained from a human donor with aplastic anemia. The chain employs TRBV15 and TRBJ2-7; D is unresolved. Sequenced: sorted CD4+, CD8+, or CD8+CD57+ T cells (not recorded which) from PBMCs. The DNA for the CDR3 is TGTGCCACCAGCAGCTCGGGCTCCTACGAGCAGTACTTC. Its protein product is CATSSSGSYEQYF.